This TCR beta chain was documented in a study of CD8+ T cells in alopecia areata. On this clone itself: Its antigen is currently unknown.

cDNA prepared by RNA extraction and subsequent reverse transcription served as the template for sequencing. Method: immunoSEQ multiplex PCR; TCRdb's copy keeps in-frame clones and lacks some. The sample lists fewer than 200,000 clones, about 70% seen once, with 11% in the top ten. J was trimmed by 2 bases and V by 6 bases; bases with no gene match: 7. The CDR3 runs 14 residues. Germline lookup yields CDR1 SQVTM and CDR2 ANQGSEA. General study results and limits: Patients showed less clear TCR sequence sharing than mice, possibly partly because of HLA diversity.

This receptor was taken from a human donor with alopecia areata. This material consisted of CD8+ T cells sorted from blood, taken at week 0. V and J are TRBV29-1 and TRBJ1-2, with 9 bases lining up with TRBD1. In nucleotides, the CDR3 is TGCAGCGTGGTCCCGGGACAGGGAAACTATGGCTACACCTTC. This encodes CSVVPGQGNYGYTF.